The rows below give T cell receptor beta chains drawn from one sample of a study of CD8+ T cells in alopecia areata. The assay was immunoSEQ multiplex PCR, and TCRdb's table has in-frame clones only and misses some. This sample yields approximately 300,000 clones, of which roughly 50% are seen a single time; around 1.7% belongs to the top ten. Sequencing was performed on CD4+ T cells sorted from blood, taken at week 24, from a patient treated with tofacitinib. The receptor set was obtained from a human donor with alopecia areata. CDR3s include the opening cysteine and the closing phenylalanine or tryptophan. The D gene is left open where the match is weak. Size tells how often a clone was seen (once, few, many) or the class of an expanded clone, and some rows leave it out.

>-|TRBV7-9|TRBJ2-2|-|16
CASRRGAVGDTGELFF
TGTGCCAGCAGAAGAGGGGCCGTCGGAGACACCGGGGAGCTGTTTTTT
>-|TRBV29-1|TRBJ2-3|-|18
CSGADLGLGIRATDTQYF
TGCAGCGGAGCGGACTTGGGGCTAGGGATTCGAGCAACAGATACGCAGTATTTT
>few|TRBV5-1|TRBJ2-3|-|12
CASSVSTDTQYF
TGCGCCAGCAGCGTAAGCACAGATACGCAGTATTTT
>-|TRBV2|TRBJ2-7|-|13
CASTGQASYEQYF
TGTGCCAGCACAGGTCAGGCATCCTACGAGCAGTACTTC
>few|TRBV29-1|TRBJ2-2|TRBD1|13
CSVDRGRTGELFF
TGCAGCGTGGACAGGGGGCGAACCGGGGAGCTGTTTTTT
>-|TRBV4-1|TRBJ2-3|TRBD2|17
CASSQYRTSGESDTQYF
TGCGCCAGCAGCCAATATCGGACTAGCGGGGAATCAGATACGCAGTATTTT
>-|TRBV29-1|TRBJ2-3|-|14
CSVVPGVSTDTQYF
TGCAGCGTTGTGCCGGGAGTGAGCACAGATACGCAGTATTTT
>once|TRBV6-5|TRBJ1-1|-|16
CASSYLPGGSNTEAFF
TGTGCCAGCAGTTACCTCCCGGGGGGATCTAACACTGAAGCTTTCTTT
>-|TRBV15|TRBJ2-7|-|14
CATSRDRSAYEQYF
TGTGCCACCAGCAGAGATCGGAGCGCCTACGAGCAGTACTTC
>-|TRBV5-1|TRBJ2-1|-|15
CASSLGIGVYNEQFF
TGCGCCAGCAGCTTGGGGATCGGAGTATACAATGAGCAGTTCTTC
>-|TRBV7-7|TRBJ1-4|-|15
CASSRIRGANEKLFF
TGTGCTAGCAGCCGAATCAGGGGCGCCAATGAAAAACTGTTTTTT
>-|TRBV5-4|TRBJ1-2|-|14
CASSRGEGREGYTF
TGTGCCAGCAGCCGGGGGGAGGGGCGAGAAGGCTACACCTTC
>-|TRBV29-1|TRBJ2-6|TRBD1|15
CSARDRVSGANVLTF
TGCAGCGCCCGGGACAGGGTCTCTGGGGCCAACGTCCTGACTTTC
>-|TRBV4-3|TRBJ1-1|TRBD1|14
CASSQELDRVEAFF
TGCGCCAGCAGCCAAGAGCTGGACAGGGTTGAAGCTTTCTTT
>-|TRBV5-6|TRBJ2-5|-|14
CASSLRGIQETQYF
TGTGCCAGCAGCTTAAGGGGAATACAAGAGACCCAGTACTTC
>-|TRBV2|TRBJ2-3|-|14
CASSENLRADTQYF
TGTGCCAGCAGTGAGAACCTACGGGCAGATACGCAGTATTTT
>-|TRBV30|TRBJ1-5|TRBD1|14
CAWSPGQSNQPQHF
TGTGCCTGGAGCCCGGGACAGAGCAATCAGCCCCAGCATTTT
>few|TRBV30|TRBJ2-2|-|15
CAWSVFGVLTGELFF
TGTGCCTGGAGTGTATTCGGGGTTTTGACCGGGGAGCTGTTTTTT
>few|TRBV29-1|TRBJ2-1|-|13
CSVAFERYNEQFF
TGCAGCGTAGCCTTCGAGCGTTACAATGAGCAGTTCTTC
>-|TRBV2|TRBJ2-3|-|12
CASSPVRDTQYF
TGTGCCAGCAGTCCTGTCCGAGATACGCAGTATTTT
>-|TRBV5-5|TRBJ2-3|-|15
CASSSRVDITDTQYF
TGTGCCAGCAGCTCACGGGTCGACATCACAGATACGCAGTATTTT
>few|TRBV28|TRBJ1-2|TRBD1|14
CASRTQGARGGYTF
TGTGCCAGCAGGACACAGGGGGCGCGTGGTGGCTACACCTTC
>-|TRBV19|TRBJ2-5|TRBD2|14
CASSRTSGQETQYF
TGTGCCAGTAGCAGGACTAGCGGGCAAGAGACCCAGTACTTC
>few|TRBV7-9|TRBJ2-5|-|15
CASSAPQGRLETQYF
TGTGCCAGCAGCGCCCCCCAGGGTAGATTGGAGACCCAGTACTTC
>-|TRBV29-1|TRBJ1-3|-|12
CSVPASGNTIYF
TGCAGCGTTCCAGCCTCTGGAAACACCATATATTTT
>-|TRBV5-1|TRBJ2-7|TRBD1|17
CASSFSGRTGGGYEQYF
TGCGCCAGCAGCTTCTCTGGTCGGACAGGGGGCGGCTACGAGCAGTACTTC
>-|TRBV4-1|TRBJ1-2|TRBD1|15
CASSRAGGPSSGYTF
TGCGCCAGCAGCCGAGCAGGGGGCCCGTCCTCGGGCTACACCTTC
>few|TRBV10-3|TRBJ1-1|-|14
CAISDRGASTEAFF
TGTGCCATCAGTGACCGGGGGGCAAGCACTGAAGCTTTCTTT
>-|TRBV5-1|TRBJ2-7|-|16
CASSLVPGRASYEQYF
TGCGCCAGCAGCTTGGTACCTGGACGCGCCTCCTACGAGCAGTACTTC
>few|TRBV7-8|TRBJ2-1|TRBD1|17
CASSEPTGTGFSNEQFF
TGTGCCAGCAGCGAGCCGACCGGGACAGGGTTCTCCAATGAGCAGTTCTTC
>-|TRBV27|TRBJ2-7|-|16
CASSFVDRIQPYEQYF
TGTGCCAGCAGTTTTGTCGACCGCATTCAGCCCTACGAGCAGTACTTC
>-|TRBV11-2|TRBJ1-2|-|16
CASSQVSGGGNYGYTF
TGTGCCAGCAGCCAAGTGTCGGGGGGCGGTAACTATGGCTACACCTTC
>few|TRBV5-1|TRBJ1-1|-|14
CASSIRTGNTEAFF
TGCGCCAGCAGCATTCGGACCGGGAACACTGAAGCTTTCTTT
>few|TRBV29-1|TRBJ1-2|-|12
CSVEARAYGYTF
TGCAGCGTTGAAGCCCGGGCCTATGGCTACACCTTC
>-|TRBV30|TRBJ2-5|TRBD2|15
CAWSYFRAGGETQYF
TGTGCCTGGAGTTATTTTCGAGCGGGGGGCGAGACCCAGTACTTC
>few|TRBV7-9|TRBJ1-2|-|12
CASSFEDYGYTF
TGTGCCAGCAGCTTTGAGGACTATGGCTACACCTTC
>-|TRBV6-5|TRBJ1-1|TRBD1|13
CASSRGQGAEAFF
TGTGCCAGCAGCCGAGGACAGGGAGCTGAAGCTTTCTTT
>-|TRBV5-1|TRBJ2-3|TRBD1|15
CASSLEDRGLDTQYF
TGCGCCAGCAGCTTGGAGGACAGGGGCCTGGATACGCAGTATTTT
>-|TRBV29-1|TRBJ2-5|-|14
CSALLGTAQETQYF
TGCAGCGCTTTACTCGGGACGGCGCAAGAGACCCAGTACTTC
>-|TRBV6-5|TRBJ2-7|-|14
CASKPGTYWDEQYF
TGTGCCAGCAAACCCGGGACCTACTGGGACGAGCAGTACTTC
>few|TRBV5-6|TRBJ1-1|TRBD1|13
CASSWTGRTEAFF
TGTGCCAGCAGCTGGACAGGGCGGACTGAAGCTTTCTTT
>-|TRBV6-6|TRBJ1-6|-|14
CASRAGVANSPLHF
TGTGCCAGCAGGGCGGGCGTGGCTAATTCACCCCTCCACTTT
>-|TRBV29-1|TRBJ1-2|-|11
CSVEVLYGYTF
TGCAGCGTTGAGGTACTCTATGGCTACACCTTC
>few|TRBV18|TRBJ2-3|TRBD1|18
CASSPRGKNGQGRNTQYF
TGTGCCAGCTCACCACGAGGGAAGAATGGACAGGGGCGAAATACGCAGTATTTT
>-|TRBV5-1|TRBJ2-2|-|15
CASSIQAENTGELFF
TGCGCCAGCAGCATTCAGGCAGAGAACACCGGGGAGCTGTTTTTT
>-|TRBV6-5|TRBJ2-3|-|12
CASGTTGDTQYF
TGTGCCAGCGGGACCACGGGGGATACGCAGTATTTT
>few|TRBV27|TRBJ2-7|-|13
CASSTGTPYEQYF
TGTGCCAGTTCCACCGGGACACCCTACGAGCAGTACTTC